This T cell receptor (beta chain) is drawn from a study of identical twins. Template switching (which added a universal primer site) was used, and cDNA carried unique molecular identifiers. TCRdb recomputed calls from the 5' RACE reads with MiXCR, one row per CDR3 protein. The data hold about 690,000 distinct CDR3 sequences, with over 5% observed a single time. Study findings and constraints: Twin sharing of out-of-frame TCR alpha was underestimated by models in monozygotic pairs.

Comments on this clonotype: Its target is unknown.

Sequenced material: naive T cells sorted from blood. The sequence came from a man younger than 30 in good health.

CDR3 sequence reads: CASSLEIAISEGETQYF. The CDR3 nucleotides are TGCGCCAGCAGCTTGGAGATAGCGATCTCAGAGGGGGAGACCCAGTACTTC. The V and J genes are TRBV5-1 and TRBJ2-5; D tentatively reads TRBD1 or TRBD2 (5 bases each). The CDR3 is made up of 17 amino acids. Trimming stripped 0 bases from V and 5 bases from J, with 20 bases between. The germline gives CDR1 SGHRS, CDR2 YFSETQ.